Below are 31 T cell receptor beta chains sequenced from a single sample in a study of blood T cells in healthy people across ages. Alongside a J-beta primer mix, a sample-barcoded 5' primer served in a second PCR lasting 7 to 11 cycles. A single record per CDR3 protein comes from TCRdb applying MiXCR to the 5' RACE reads. Counted here are roughly 680,000 distinct CDR3 sequences, about half occurring once; the ten biggest clones make up 30% to 40%. Sequenced sample: blood. The origin of the receptors is a woman between 55 and 75 years old in good health.

V is TRBV6-2 or TRBV6-3 and J is TRBJ2-3; D remains unclear. Germline values: CDR1 MNHEY, CDR2 SVGEGT. V lost 6 bases and J lost 2, with 9 bases in between. There are 13 residues in the CDR3. CDR3 DNA sequence: TGTGCCAGCAGAGATACCTCCACAGATACGCAGTATTTT. Translating gives CASRDTSTDTQYF.

This clonotype was found once. This rearrangement joins TRBV28 to TRBJ2-6; D is unresolved. The CDR3 consists of 14 residues. CDR1 MDHEN and CDR2 SYDVKM come from the germline V gene. With 7 bases removed from V and 2 bases from J, the gap between germline ends came to 9 bases. As DNA, the CDR3 is TGTGCCAGCACCTTGACTGCTGGGGCCAACGTCCTGACTTTC. Encoded protein: CASTLTAGANVLTF.

This clonotype was seen only a few times. The rearrangement uses TRBV5-6 and TRBJ1-2, with TRBD1 identical over 7 bases. In germline, CDR1 is SGHDT, CDR2 YYEEEE. With V trimmed by 4 bases and J by 8 bases, 5 bases remained unmatched. The CDR3 spans 12 residues. The CDR3 loop reads CASSGDREGYTF. The CDR3 nucleotides read TGTGCCAGCAGCGGCGACAGGGAAGGCTACACCTTC.

The chain is built from TRBV7-2 and TRBJ2-7; D uncertain. CDR1 is SGHTA and CDR2 is FQGNSA in the germline V gene. The V and J ends lost 3 bases and 10 bases respectively, with 13 bases between them. The CDR3 runs to 12 residues. CDR3 nucleotides: TGTGCCAGCAGCTTTGATCGGGTTTTCCAGTACTTC. Amino acids: CASSFDRVFQYF. Using reference TRBV7-2 and TRBJ2-7 for the parts outside the CDR3, the full variable domain is GAGVSQSPSNKVTEKGKDVELRCDPISGHTALYWYRQSLGQGLEFLIYFQGNSAPDKSGLPSDRFSAERTGGSVSTLTIQRTQQEDSAVYLCASSFDRVFQYFGPGTRLTVT.

Details on this clonotype: The junction does not match germline at one end; this may be a read error. The chain employs TRBV7-7 and TRBJ2-5, with 9 bases aligning to TRBD2. The length of the CDR3 is 15 residues. Germline assignment: CDR1 SSHAT and CDR2 FNYEAQ (reference sequence). CDR3 in amino acids: CASSLNSGSSGEQYF. The CDR3 DNA reads TGTGCTAGCAGCTTAAATAGCGGGAGTTCTGGGGAGCAGTACTTC.

The J gene is TRBJ2-7, the V gene TRBV28, with D maybe TRBD2 (6 bases). Germline V gene data show CDR1 as MDHEN and CDR2 as SYDVKM. This CDR3 has 14 amino acids. The ends were cut back, 2 bases at V and 6 bases at J, with 14 bases in the middle. CDR3 loop: CASSLGEVTREQYF. DNA for the CDR3: TGTGCCAGCAGTTTAGGGGAGGTGACCCGCGAGCAGTACTTC.

A few counts support this clonotype. This chain's CDR3 is CSAREQGKGTGELFF. CDR3 bases: TGCAGTGCTAGAGAACAGGGGAAAGGGACCGGGGAGCTGTTTTTT. This chain uses TRBV20-1 with TRBJ2-2; 7 bases match TRBD1. The V gene end was trimmed by 0 bases and the J gene end by 5 bases; junction bases not matched to a gene: 6. The CDR3 runs 15 residues. From germline, CDR1 is DFQATT and CDR2 SNEGSKA (reference sequence).

This chain joins TRBV7-8 and TRBJ2-1; D gene uncertain. With the DNA end fitting TRBJ2-7 better, the J assignment may be wrong. This CDR3 has 13 residues. CDR1 SGHVS and CDR2 FQNEAQ come from the germline V gene. Written as DNA, the CDR3 is TGTGCCAGCAGCCCCCGGGCCTTCAATGAGCAGTACTTC. Translating it yields CASSPRAFNEQYF.

The chain combines TRBV11-2 with TRBJ2-4; 7 nucleotides match TRBD2. The CDR3 contains 18 residues. V lost 3 bases and J lost 3; bases outside the gene matches: 14. CDR1 SGHAT and CDR2 FQNNGV come from the germline V gene. The CDR3 DNA follows: TGTGCCAGCAGCTTCACGTCACAGCTGCCGGGGGGCAAAAACATTCAGTACTTC. Translating it yields CASSFTSQLPGGKNIQYF.

This clonotype appeared a few times. J is TRBJ2-5 and V is TRBV12-3 or TRBV12-4; D is possibly TRBD2 (6 bases). The CDR3 sequence is 16 residues long. Trimming removed 7 bases from V and 3 bases from J, with 21 bases in between. The CDR3 spells CASTPVAYGGKETQYF. The CDR3 DNA reads TGTGCCAGCACTCCCGTGGCGTACGGGGGAAAAGAGACCCAGTACTTC.

V gene TRBV7-2 combines with J gene TRBJ1-2, with D possibly TRBD1 on 5 matching bases. The length of the CDR3 is 15 residues. The V end was cut by 2 bases, the J end by 8 bases, with 18 bases between. Germline lookup yields CDR1 SGHTA and CDR2 FQGNSA. CDR3: CASSLYISGGGGYTF. The CDR3 coding sequence is TGTGCCAGCAGCTTATATATTTCTGGGGGTGGCGGCTACACCTTC.

Here the CDR3 DNA reads TGTGCCAGCAAACCGGTGGGGGGGACGAGTCAGTTCTTC. It codes for CASKPVGGTSQFF. V is TRBV5-6 and J is TRBJ2-1, with 7 bases lining up with TRBD2. Germline CDR1 SGHDT, CDR2 YYEEEE. This CDR3 has 13 residues. With 6 bases clipped from V and 13 bases from J, the junction kept 13 bases outside the gene matches.

The CDR3 loop reads CASHPTLGTTQETQYF. The DNA for the CDR3 is TGTGCCAGCCATCCGACCCTGGGGACTACCCAAGAGACCCAGTACTTC. V usage is TRBV28 and J usage is TRBJ2-5; 7 nucleotides match TRBD2. V was clipped by 8 bases and J by 1 base; unmatched bases: 13. Germline V gives CDR1 MDHEN, CDR2 SYDVKM. The CDR3 is 16 amino acids. Together with reference TRBV28 and TRBJ2-5, the CDR3 gives the full variable domain: DVKVTQSSRYLVKRTGEKVFLECVQDMDHENMFWYRQDPGLGLRLIYFSYDVKMKEKGDIPEGYSVSREKKERFSLILESASTNQTSMYLCASHPTLGTTQETQYFGPGTRLLVL.

The sample holds one count of this clonotype. This chain connects TRBV30 to TRBJ1-2, with 7 bases that match TRBD1. V shed 1 base, J shed 7 bases, and the junction held 3 bases outside the gene matches. The CDR3 has 12 amino acids. Germline CDR1 GTSNPN, CDR2 SVGIG (reference sequence). CDR3 DNA: TGTGCCTGGAGTGCAGGGGGTCCTGGCTACACCTTC. It codes for CAWSAGGPGYTF.

This clonotype turned up a few times. The chain uses TRBV2 and TRBJ2-3; D possibly uses TRBD1 or TRBD2 (6 bases each). Per the germline V gene, CDR1 is SNHLY and CDR2 is FYNNEI. This CDR3 has 15 amino acids. V lost 4 bases to trimming and J lost 3 bases, with 14 bases between them. The CDR3 region has the DNA TGTGCCAGCAGTGGGGGTGGGGGGCGGACAGATACGCAGTATTTT. It yields the protein CASSGGGGRTDTQYF. Full variable domain (remainder filled in from reference TRBV2 and TRBJ2-3): EPEVTQTPSHQVTQMGQEVILRCVPISNHLYFYWYRQILGQKVEFLVSFYNNEISEKSEIFDDQFSVERPDGSNFTLKIRSTKLEDSAMYFCASSGGGGRTDTQYFGPGTRLTVL.

The V and J genes are TRBV6-1 and TRBJ2-3; 13 bases map to TRBD2. Germline V lookup: CDR1 MNHNS, CDR2 SASEGT. V was pared by 5 bases and J by 1 base, with 9 bases of the junction left unmatched. The CDR3 loop spans 18 amino acids. The CDR3 nucleotides read TGTGCCAGCAGTCGGACTAGCGGGAGACGGGTGGGCACAGATACGCAGTATTTT. Its translation is CASSRTSGRRVGTDTQYF.

The chain carries TRBV7-3 and TRBJ2-1, with D perhaps TRBD1 or TRBD2 (5 bases each). The CDR3 runs 16 residues. The V and J ends lost 4 bases and 2 bases respectively, with 15 bases between them. Germline V gives CDR1 SGHTA, CDR2 FQGTGA. The CDR3 here is CASSSNRDVTYNEQFF. CDR3 bases: TGTGCCAGCAGCTCAAACCGGGACGTCACCTACAATGAGCAGTTCTTC.

This clonotype showed up just a few times. This sequence joins TRBV20-1 and TRBJ1-5; D unresolved. Per the germline V gene, CDR1 is DFQATT and CDR2 is SNEGSKA (reference sequence). Trimming shortened V by 6 bases and J by 1 base, and 13 bases separated the two germline ends. CDR3 size: 14 residues. The CDR3 is CSAHPDSSNQPQHF. DNA for the CDR3: TGCAGTGCCCACCCGGATTCGAGCAATCAGCCCCAGCATTTT.

The rearrangement uses TRBV7-2 and TRBJ1-1; D may be TRBD1 (5 bases). The length of the CDR3 is 13 residues. Germline CDR1 SGHTA, CDR2 FQGNSA. V lost 5 bases and J 6 bases, leaving 13 bases between the germline ends. In nucleotides, the CDR3 is TGTGCCAGCAGCCTGAACAGACAGTCTGAAGCTTTCTTT. Translation: CASSLNRQSEAFF. Filled out from reference TRBV7-2 and TRBJ1-1, the complete variable domain reads GAGVSQSPSNKVTEKGKDVELRCDPISGHTALYWYRQSLGQGLEFLIYFQGNSAPDKSGLPSDRFSAERTGGSVSTLTIQRTQQEDSAVYLCASSLNRQSEAFFGQGTRLTVV.

This chain joins TRBV6-2 or TRBV6-3 and TRBJ2-1; 7 bases line up with TRBD2. The V segment lost 5 bases and the J segment 7 bases; nucleotides outside the gene matches: 11. The CDR3 extends over 15 amino acids. Per the germline V gene, CDR1 is MNHEY and CDR2 is SVGEGT. As DNA, the CDR3 is TGTGCCAGCAGTCCAAGCGGGATAGGAGCGAATGAGCAGTTCTTC. Protein: CASSPSGIGANEQFF.

This clonotype was seen a handful of times. V gene TRBV5-5 combines with J gene TRBJ2-5, with D possibly matching TRBD1 (8 bases). Between the trimmed V and J ends, which lost 0 bases and 0 bases, there was a span of 12 bases. Germline lookup yields CDR1 SGHKS and CDR2 YYEKEE (reference sequence). The CDR3 has 16 residues. The DNA for the CDR3 is TGTGCCAGCAGCTTGGCACAGGGGGGGTACCAAGAGACCCAGTACTTC. Its translation is CASSLAQGGYQETQYF. The full variable domain, rest sourced from reference TRBV5-5 and TRBJ2-5, is DAGVTQSPTHLIKTRGQQVTLRCSPISGHKSVSWYQQVLGQGPQFIFQYYEKEERGRGNFPDRFSARQFPNYSSELNVNALLLGDSALYLCASSLAQGGYQETQYFGPGTRLLVL.

This sequence joins TRBV7-2 and TRBJ2-4; either TRBD1 or TRBD2 may supply D (5 bases each). CDR3 length: 17 amino acids. Trimming removed 4 bases from V and 0 bases from J, with 16 bases in between. Germline V gene sequence: CDR1 SGHTA, CDR2 FQGNSA. The chain's CDR3 is CASSSLPGALAKNIQYF. DNA of the CDR3: TGTGCCAGCAGCTCCCTCCCCGGGGCACTAGCCAAAAACATTCAGTACTTC.

There are a few counts of this clonotype. The J gene is TRBJ1-1, the V gene TRBV9; the D is unclear. Per the germline V gene, CDR1 is SGDLS and CDR2 is YYNGEE. Trimming stripped 0 bases from V and 1 base from J, with 4 bases between. The CDR3 has 13 residues. This CDR3 reads CASSVGENTEAFF. CDR3 bases: TGTGCCAGCAGCGTAGGGGAGAACACTGAAGCTTTCTTT.

This chain links TRBV27 with TRBJ1-2; TRBD1 agrees at 9 bases. Germline lookup yields CDR1 MNHEY and CDR2 SMNVEV (reference sequence). V trimming: 2 bases; J trimming: 5 bases; junction bases outside the gene matches: 3. This CDR3 has 14 residues. This CDR3 is CASSLNRGPYGYTF. CDR3 bases: TGTGCCAGCAGTTTAAACAGGGGGCCGTATGGCTACACCTTC.

This sequence joins TRBV7-6 and TRBJ2-2, with D hard to call. Germline V gene sequence: CDR1 SGHVS, CDR2 FNYEAQ. Trimming took off 5 bases at V and 8 bases at J, with 9 bases between the two ends. The CDR3 totals 12 residues. This CDR3 reads CASSLPEGELFF. The CDR3 nucleotides are TGTGCCAGCAGCCTCCCGGAGGGGGAGCTGTTTTTT. Full variable domain (remainder filled in from reference TRBV7-6 and TRBJ2-2): GAGVSQSPRYKVTKRGQDVALRCDPISGHVSLYWYRQALGQGPEFLTYFNYEAQQDKSGLPNDRFSAERPEGSISTLTIQRTEQRDSAMYRCASSLPEGELFFGEGSRLTVL.

This chain connects TRBV5-1 to TRBJ1-2; 8 positions agree with TRBD1. The CDR3 has 15 amino acids. The V segment lost 3 bases and the J segment 6 bases; nucleotides outside the gene matches: 10. Germline V CDR1 and CDR2: SGHRS, YFSETQ. CDR3 region: CASSWNGQGLDGYTF. The CDR3 nucleotides read TGCGCCAGCAGCTGGAACGGACAGGGTTTGGATGGCTACACCTTC.

The rearrangement uses TRBV15 and TRBJ1-1; no clear D gene. The germline V gene encodes CDR1 LNHNV and CDR2 YYDKDF (reference sequence). Trimming took 1 base from V and 2 from J, leaving 8 bases between them. CDR3 length equals 14 residues. CDR3 sequence (DNA): TGTGCCACCAGCAGAGTACATGATAACACTGAAGCTTTCTTT. This codes for CATSRVHDNTEAFF.

Notes on this clonotype: A junction end diverges from the germline sequence, so it may reflect a read error. This sequence joins TRBV7-3 and TRBJ2-4, with 8 positions matching TRBD2. From germline, CDR1 is SGHTA and CDR2 FQGTGA. This CDR3 comprises 15 residues. In DNA form, the CDR3 reads TGTGCCAGCAGCTTTAAAGCGGGAGAGGGTAGCATTCGGTACTTC. Its translation: CASSFKAGEGSIRYF.

The chain carries TRBV10-3 and TRBJ2-3; D unresolved. Deletions cut 1 base from V and 5 bases from J, with 4 bases between. CDR1 is ENHRY, CDR2 SYGVKD, per germline. This CDR3 is built from 12 residues. The CDR3 DNA follows: TGTGCCATCAGTGAGTTTAAAGATACGCAGTATTTT. The encoded protein is CAISEFKDTQYF.

The chain links TRBV7-9 to TRBJ2-5; D gene unclear. Trimming shortened V by 4 bases and J by 2 bases, and 14 bases separated the two germline ends. CDR3 length: 15 amino acids. Germline CDR1 is SEHNR and CDR2 is FQNEAQ (reference sequence). CDR3 nucleotides: TGTGCCAGCAGCTGGCTCCTGGCCCTACAAGAGACCCAGTACTTC. Amino acid sequence: CASSWLLALQETQYF.

The genes are TRBV4-3 and TRBJ2-5; TRBD2 agrees at 14 bases. Trimming at V came to 4 bases and at J to 1 base, leaving 2 bases not matched to a gene. The CDR3 runs to 16 residues. Germline V gene sequence: CDR1 LGHNA, CDR2 YSLEER. CDR3 nucleotides: TGCGCCAGCAGCCTAGGGACTAGCGGGGGCCAAGAGACCCAGTACTTC. Encoded protein: CASSLGTSGGQETQYF.